This T cell receptor (beta chain) appears in the sequencing data of a study of CD8+ T cells in alopecia areata. Germline V gene lookup returns CDR1 SGHDN and CDR2 FVKESK. Trimming took 4 bases from V and 0 from J, leaving 12 bases between them. The CDR3 spans 15 residues. The authors extracted RNA and reverse transcribed it into cDNA as the sequencing template. Profiling relied on immunoSEQ multiplex PCR, and the TCRdb table lists in-frame clones only, not all of them. The sample includes about 210,000 clones, around 66% of them seen just once. Regarding treatment: oral pan-JAK inhibitor, 5-10 mg twice daily.

The starting material was CD4+ T cells sorted from blood, obtained at approximately week 45, from a patient treated with tofacitinib. This chain connects TRBV14 to TRBJ1-1; a weak D match, TRBD1 (5 bases). The source of this sequence is a human donor with alopecia areata. The CDR3 here is CASSRGEGLNTEAFF. The CDR3 region has the DNA TGTGCCAGCAGCCGGGGCGAGGGGCTGAACACTGAAGCTTTCTTT.